The 32 T cell receptor beta chains given below trace back to one sample, sequenced in a study of T cell changes during pregnancy in multiple sclerosis. Repertoires were generated with immunoSEQ multiplex PCR, while TCRdb's copy carries only in-frame clones and drops some. Found here are tens of thousands of clones, more than 90% of them singletons; the top ten hold roughly 0.7%. Sequences were derived from CD4+ T cells from peripheral blood mononuclear cells, sampled in the first trimester of pregnancy. All receptors derive from a female donor with multiple sclerosis, enrolled in a pregnancy study.

The rearrangement links TRBV2 to TRBJ2-4; 9 bases are a match to TRBD1. The CDR3 contains 14 residues. V lost 6 bases and J lost 6; bases outside the gene matches: 6. Germline V gene data show CDR1 as SNHLY and CDR2 as FYNNEI. CDR3 coding DNA: TGTGCCAGCAGCGAGCCGGGACAGGGAAACATTCAGTACTTC. Translated, it gives CASSEPGQGNIQYF.

V and J are TRBV28 and TRBJ2-2; unclear D gene. Germline V gene lookup returns CDR1 MDHEN and CDR2 SYDVKM. V was pared by 2 bases and J by 9 bases, with 10 bases between. The CDR3 loop spans 13 amino acids. The CDR3 nucleotides are TGTGCCAGCAGTTTACCCACGAACTGGGAGCTGTTTTTT. The encoded protein is CASSLPTNWELFF.

The chain combines TRBV5-6 with TRBJ1-5; 10 nucleotides agree with TRBD1. Germline V gene lookup returns CDR1 SGHDT and CDR2 YYEEEE. Germline trimming cut 3 bases from V and 2 bases from J; bases unmatched to any gene: 14. CDR3 length: 19 residues. The CDR3 region is CASSSLGQGPGDGNQPQHF. The CDR3 coding sequence is TGTGCCAGCAGCTCCTTGGGACAGGGGCCGGGGGATGGCAATCAGCCCCAGCATTTT. Full variable domain (missing parts from reference TRBV5-6 and TRBJ1-5): DAGVTQSPTHLIKTRGQQVTLRCSPKSGHDTVSWYQQALGQGPQFIFQYYEEEERQRGNFPDRFSGHQFPNYSSELNVNALLLGDSALYLCASSSLGQGPGDGNQPQHFGDGTRLSIL.

This chain joins TRBV5-5 and TRBJ1-5; TRBD1 matches at 7 bases. V was clipped by 6 bases and J by 4 bases; unmatched bases: 10. The CDR3 extends over 15 amino acids. Germline CDR1 is SGHKS and CDR2 is YYEKEE (reference sequence). CDR3: CASTLGGTANQPQHF. In nucleotides, the CDR3 is TGTGCCAGCACCCTTGGAGGGACAGCTAATCAGCCCCAGCATTTT.

The chain couples TRBV20-1 to TRBJ1-1; perhaps TRBD1 as D (6 bases). The length of the CDR3 is 11 residues. The V end lost 5 bases, the J end lost 7 bases, and 11 bases lay between the germline ends. Per germline, CDR1 DFQATT and CDR2 SNEGSKA (reference sequence). In DNA, the CDR3 is TGCAGTGCTGTGTGGACAGTTGAAGCTTTCTTT. Protein product: CSAVWTVEAFF.

For the CDR3, the DNA is TGTGCCAGCAGCTTAGCCCCACAGGGGACAGGGGGCCGGAACACTGAAGCTTTCTTT. This translates into CASSLAPQGTGGRNTEAFF. This chain connects TRBV7-2 to TRBJ1-1; 12 bases align to TRBD1. With V trimmed by 0 bases and J by 1 base, 9 bases remained unmatched. The germline V gene has CDR1 SGHTA and CDR2 FQGNSA. This CDR3 is 19 amino acids long.

The chain recombines TRBV7-9 with TRBJ2-6; 8 bases fit TRBD1. J lost 0 bases, V lost 6 bases, and 7 bases had no gene match. The CDR3 runs to 17 residues. Germline CDR1 SEHNR, CDR2 FQNEAQ (reference sequence). The DNA of the CDR3 is TGTGCCAGCAGGGCCGGGACAGGACACTCTGGGGCCAACGTCCTGACTTTC. Protein product: CASRAGTGHSGANVLTF.

The V gene is TRBV5-1, the J gene TRBJ2-5; TRBD2 is a possible D gene (6 bases). The CDR3 consists of 13 residues. Germline assignment: CDR1 SGHRS and CDR2 YFSETQ. Trimming took off 3 bases at V and 5 bases at J, with 11 bases between the two ends. CDR3 sequence (DNA): TGCGCCAGCAGCTGGGGACTGGGGGAGACCCAGTACTTC. This gives the protein CASSWGLGETQYF.

The V and J genes are TRBV20-1 and TRBJ2-3; TRBD2 is a possible D gene (5 bases). Germline V lookup: CDR1 DFQATT, CDR2 SNEGSKA (reference sequence). The length of the CDR3 is 10 residues. CDR3 nucleotides: TGCGGAGGACTTAAGGATACGCAGTATTTT. This translates into CGGLKDTQYF.

The table lists this clone with many counts. The rearrangement joins TRBV29-1 to TRBJ2-5; a weak D match, TRBD1 (6 bases). The germline gives CDR1 SQVTM, CDR2 ANQGSEA. V was cut by 2 bases and J by 3 bases, with 10 bases left in between. The CDR3 totals 13 residues. The CDR3 region has the DNA TGCAGCGTTGAAACAGGGAGTGAAGAGACCCAGTACTTC. This sequence encodes CSVETGSEETQYF.

This clone has more than one count but fewer than ten. This chain connects TRBV7-6 to TRBJ1-3; D remains unclear. The CDR3 has 15 residues. From germline, CDR1 is SGHVS and CDR2 FNYEAQ. Trimming shortened V by 5 bases and J by 0 bases, and 11 bases separated the two germline ends. CDR3 sequence reads: CASSRSFSSGNTIYF. DNA for the CDR3: TGTGCCAGCAGCCGTTCCTTTAGCTCTGGAAACACCATATATTTT.

The genes are TRBV2 and TRBJ1-5; TRBD1 agrees at 7 bases. The CDR3 runs 16 residues. Germline V gene sequence: CDR1 SNHLY, CDR2 FYNNEI. Trimming at V came to 4 bases and at J to 5 bases, leaving 11 bases not matched to a gene. The CDR3 DNA follows: TGTGCCAGCAGTGCAAACCGAGACAGGGATCATCAGCCCCAGCATTTT. It encodes CASSANRDRDHQPQHF.

This clone was picked up a small number of times. The CDR3 is CASSPRTGSYGYTF. The CDR3 DNA is TGTGCCAGCTCACCTAGGACAGGGAGCTATGGCTACACCTTC. The rearrangement links TRBV18 to TRBJ1-2, with 8 positions matching TRBD1. V lost 3 bases to trimming and J lost 4 bases; unmatched junction nucleotides: 4. From germline, CDR1 is KGHSH and CDR2 LQKENI. The CDR3 extends over 14 amino acids.

This clone was counted between two and nine times. The CDR3, as DNA: TGTGCCAGCTGCCAAATGGGACTAGCCTACAATGAGCAGTTCTTC. The encoded protein is CASCQMGLAYNEQFF. The V and J genes are TRBV6-1 and TRBJ2-1; TRBD2 matches at 8 bases. Trimming cost V 8 bases and J 2 bases; bases outside gene matches: 8. Germline lookup yields CDR1 MNHNS and CDR2 SASEGT. The CDR3 runs 15 residues.

The chain links TRBV6-6 to TRBJ1-1; the D gene is possibly TRBD1 (6 bases). This CDR3 is built from 14 residues. The V end lost 5 bases, the J end lost 3 bases, and 13 bases lay between the germline ends. Germline-derived CDR1 and CDR2 are MNHNY and SVGAGI (reference sequence). In nucleotides, the CDR3 is TGTGCCAGCAGTCCCAGGGGTTTAGACACTGAAGCTTTCTTT. Translating gives CASSPRGLDTEAFF.

V is TRBV6-6 and J is TRBJ1-4; D is undetermined. The CDR3 totals 13 residues. The germline CDR1 and CDR2 sequences are MNHNY and SVGAGI (reference sequence). V lost 2 bases and J lost 3, with 4 bases in between. As DNA, the CDR3 is TGTGCCAGCAGTTACCCATCTAATGAAAAACTGTTTTTT. Protein sequence: CASSYPSNEKLFF.

This clone was found a few times. The V and J genes are TRBV30 and TRBJ2-7, with D tentatively TRBD2 (6 bases). Germline values: CDR1 GTSNPN, CDR2 SVGIG (reference sequence). Trimming left V 8 bases short and J 3 bases short, with 14 bases between. This CDR3 contains 12 residues. The chain's CDR3 is CAGTMGGYEQYF. The DNA of the CDR3 is TGTGCCGGGACCATGGGGGGCTACGAGCAGTACTTC.

The V call is TRBV7-9, the J call TRBJ2-3, with TRBD2 matching over 10 bases. The CDR3 runs 17 residues. The germline V gene encodes CDR1 SEHNR and CDR2 FQNEAQ (reference sequence). V dropped 11 bases and J dropped 0; count of bases not matched to a gene: 14. In DNA form, the CDR3 reads TGTGCCCTTATTGGGCTAGCGGGAGCCAAAAGCACAGATACGCAGTATTTT. Amino acid sequence: CALIGLAGAKSTDTQYF.

The chain links TRBV19 to TRBJ2-5; 11 nucleotides align to TRBD2. V was pared by 10 bases and J by 5 bases, with 6 bases of the junction left unmatched. The length of the CDR3 is 13 residues. Germline values: CDR1 LNHDA, CDR2 SQIVND (reference sequence). The CDR3 DNA sequence: TGTGCCACCAATAGCGGGAGGGGTGAGACCCAGTACTTC. Its protein is CATNSGRGETQYF.

The chain joins TRBV7-6 to TRBJ2-2; 10 nucleotides agree with TRBD1. There are 16 residues in the CDR3. V was clipped by 1 base and J by 5 bases; unmatched bases: 4. CDR1 and CDR2 (germline): SGHVS, FNYEAQ. CDR3 DNA sequence: TGTGCCAGCAGCTTAGGACAGGGGGCTGGTACCGGGGAGCTGTTTTTT. Its protein is CASSLGQGAGTGELFF.

This chain joins TRBV9 and TRBJ1-2; maybe TRBD1 (5 bases). V was trimmed by 4 bases and J by 7 bases, leaving 14 bases between them. This CDR3 contains 13 residues. The germline V gene encodes CDR1 SGDLS and CDR2 YYNGEE. CDR3 sequence reads: CASSQSGKAGYTF. CDR3 DNA: TGTGCCAGCAGCCAGTCAGGGAAGGCTGGCTACACCTTC.

V is TRBV30 and J is TRBJ1-1; no clear D gene. Trimming shortened V by 5 bases and J by 4 bases, and 14 bases separated the two germline ends. CDR3 size: 13 residues. In germline, CDR1 is GTSNPN, CDR2 SVGIG (reference sequence). CDR3 residues: CAWARGMGTEAFF. The DNA of the CDR3 is TGTGCCTGGGCGCGGGGAATGGGCACTGAAGCTTTCTTT. The whole variable domain, remainder taken from reference TRBV30 and TRBJ1-1, is SQTIHQWPATLVQPVGSPLSLECTVEGTSNPNLYWYRQAAGRGLQLLFYSVGIGQISSEVPQNLSASRPQDRQFILSSKKLLLSDSGFYLCAWARGMGTEAFFGQGTRLTVV.

The chain joins TRBV5-1 to TRBJ1-1; D remains ambiguous. V was cut by 5 bases and J by 5 bases, with 10 bases left in between. Germline V lookup: CDR1 SGHRS, CDR2 YFSETQ. The CDR3 is 12 amino acids. CDR3 in amino acids: CASRLTGTEAFF. The DNA for the CDR3 is TGCGCCAGCAGGCTTACGGGGACTGAAGCTTTCTTT.

This rearrangement joins TRBV14 to TRBJ2-2; D perhaps matches TRBD1 (5 bases). The CDR3 totals 14 residues. Germline V gives CDR1 SGHDN, CDR2 FVKESK. Trimming cost V 4 bases and J 1 base, with 7 bases left between them. The CDR3 DNA sequence: TGTGCCAGCAGCCGACAGCAGAACACCGGGGAGCTGTTTTTT. Protein sequence: CASSRQQNTGELFF.

CDR3 nucleotide sequence: TGTGCCAGCAGCTTAGGCGGGAGCTTGGTCCCCACCGGGGAGCTGTTTTTT. Protein: CASSLGGSLVPTGELFF. The genes are TRBV11-3 and TRBJ2-2; 7 bases are shared with TRBD2. V trimming: 1 base; J trimming: 4 bases; junction bases outside the gene matches: 9. The CDR3 has 17 amino acids. Looked up from germline, CDR1 is SGHNT and CDR2 is YENEEA.

The CDR3 sequence is CASSQVGDRGIRVGYEQYF. CDR3 DNA sequence: TGTGCCAGCAGCCAAGTCGGGGACAGGGGTATTCGGGTCGGCTACGAGCAGTACTTC. This chain joins TRBV14 and TRBJ2-7, with 10 bases lining up with TRBD1. The CDR3 runs to 19 residues. The V segment lost 1 base and the J segment 3 bases; nucleotides outside the gene matches: 15. Germline-derived CDR1 and CDR2 are SGHDN and FVKESK.

This sequence joins TRBV7-9 and TRBJ2-3; D gene unclear. Germline V gives CDR1 SEHNR, CDR2 FQNEAQ (reference sequence). V was clipped by 8 bases and J by 4 bases, with 7 bases between them. There are 11 residues in the CDR3. CDR3 protein: CASEISDTQYF. As DNA, the CDR3 is TGTGCCAGCGAGATCTCAGATACGCAGTATTTT.

In DNA form, the CDR3 reads TGCGCCAGCAGTCAACAGGGGGCTCAGGGCTACACCTTC. It specifies CASSQQGAQGYTF. J is TRBJ1-2 and V is TRBV5-1; TRBD1 agrees at 9 bases. V lost 5 bases and J lost 8; bases outside the gene matches: 7. There are 13 residues in the CDR3. CDR1 and CDR2 (germline): SGHRS, YFSETQ.

J is TRBJ2-7 and V is TRBV19; the match to TRBD2 covers 10 bases. The junction had 11 bases not matched to a gene; V was cut back by 8 bases and J by 4 bases. The CDR3 extends over 15 amino acids. Germline loops: CDR1 LNHDA, CDR2 SQIVND (reference sequence). The CDR3 region is CASSSGSTYGYEQYF. The CDR3 DNA is TGTGCCAGTTCTAGCGGGAGTACTTACGGGTACGAGCAGTACTTC.

The gene calls are TRBV5-1 and TRBJ2-3; 8 bases match TRBD1. The CDR3 spans 14 residues. Looked up from germline, CDR1 is SGHRS and CDR2 is YFSETQ. Trimming took 0 bases from V and 4 from J; bases not matched to a gene: 1. In nucleotides, the CDR3 is TGCGCCAGCAGCTTGGGGACAGGGCCAGATACGCAGTATTTT. Protein: CASSLGTGPDTQYF.

Concerning this clone: Compared with germline, one end of the junction differs, possibly owing to a read error. This rearrangement joins TRBV7-7 to TRBJ2-2; the D is unclear. This CDR3 spans 13 amino acids. Per the germline V gene, CDR1 is SSHAT and CDR2 is FNYEAQ (reference sequence). The CDR3 bases are TGTGCTAGCAGCTTAGTTGAGTCCGGGGAGCTGTTTTTT. Its protein is CASSLVESGELFF.

This clone appeared a single time. This chain uses TRBV19 with TRBJ2-2, with a tentative D call TRBD1 (7 bases). The germline V gene has CDR1 LNHDA and CDR2 SQIVND (reference sequence). Trimming removed 1 base at V and 4 bases at J, with 13 bases between. The CDR3 extends over 16 amino acids. CDR3 coding DNA: TGTGCCAGTAGTATAGTAGGAGGGGGCGGCACCGGGGAGCTGTTTTTT. Translating it yields CASSIVGGGGTGELFF.